Below, one T cell receptor (beta chain) is given with its context. No antigen is known for it. The data were taken from a study of response to subunit inactivated influenza vaccine. General observations from the study: Every seasonal influenza vaccination brings in few new T cells, the authors suggested.

TCRdb fed the RT-PCR reads into MiXCR, producing one record per CDR3 protein. The sample shows around 320,000 distinct CDR3 sequences, approximately 20% of them seen only once. The starting material was PBMCs from blood, obtained less than 22 months after vaccination. This TCR was sampled from a man aged 50-75 years who received an inactivated influenza vaccine.

CDR3 in DNA: TGTGCCAGCAGCTCCCGGACTACAGATACGCAGTATTTT. It specifies CASSSRTTDTQYF. J is TRBJ2-3 and V is TRBV7-3, with D possibly matching TRBD2 (5 bases). The V gene's germline CDR1 is SGHTA and CDR2 FQGTGA. Trimming left V 4 bases short and J 3 bases short, with 8 bases between. CDR3 length: 13 residues.